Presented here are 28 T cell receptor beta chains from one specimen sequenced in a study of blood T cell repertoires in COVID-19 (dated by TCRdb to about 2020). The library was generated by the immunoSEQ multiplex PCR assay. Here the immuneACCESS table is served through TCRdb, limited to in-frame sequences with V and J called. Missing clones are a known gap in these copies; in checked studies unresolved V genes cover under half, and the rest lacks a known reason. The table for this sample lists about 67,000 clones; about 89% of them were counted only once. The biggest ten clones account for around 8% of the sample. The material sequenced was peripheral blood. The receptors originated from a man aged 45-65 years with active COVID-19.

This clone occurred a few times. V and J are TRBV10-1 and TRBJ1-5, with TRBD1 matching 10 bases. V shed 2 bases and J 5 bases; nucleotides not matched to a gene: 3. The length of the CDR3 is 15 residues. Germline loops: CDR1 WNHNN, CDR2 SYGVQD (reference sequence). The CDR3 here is CASSERDRGDQPQHF. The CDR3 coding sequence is TGCGCCAGCAGTGAGAGGGACAGGGGCGATCAGCCCCAGCATTTT.

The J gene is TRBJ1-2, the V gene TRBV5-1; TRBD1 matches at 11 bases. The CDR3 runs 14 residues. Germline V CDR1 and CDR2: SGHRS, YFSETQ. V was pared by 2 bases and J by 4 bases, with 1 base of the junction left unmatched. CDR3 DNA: TGCGCCAGCAGCTTCGGACAGGGGGCCTATGGCTACACCTTC. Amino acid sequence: CASSFGQGAYGYTF.

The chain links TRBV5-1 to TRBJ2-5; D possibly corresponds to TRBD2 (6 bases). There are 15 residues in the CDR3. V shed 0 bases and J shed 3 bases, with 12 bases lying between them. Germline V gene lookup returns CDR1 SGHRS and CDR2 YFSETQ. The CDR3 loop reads CASSLVGGGEETQYF. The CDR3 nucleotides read TGCGCCAGCAGCTTGGTGGGTGGAGGGGAAGAGACCCAGTACTTC.

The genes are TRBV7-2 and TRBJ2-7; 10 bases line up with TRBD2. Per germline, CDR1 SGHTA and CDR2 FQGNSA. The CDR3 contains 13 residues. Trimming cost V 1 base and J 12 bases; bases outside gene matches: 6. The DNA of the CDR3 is TGTGCCAGCAGCTTAGAAGGACTAGCGGTTCTGTACTTC. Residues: CASSLEGLAVLYF.

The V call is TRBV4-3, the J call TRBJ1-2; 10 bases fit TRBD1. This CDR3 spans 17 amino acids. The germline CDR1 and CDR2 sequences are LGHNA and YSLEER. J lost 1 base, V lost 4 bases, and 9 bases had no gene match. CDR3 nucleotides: TGCGCCAGCAGCCGAAGACAGGGGGCGAGGGTTAACTATGGCTACACCTTC. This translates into CASSRRQGARVNYGYTF.

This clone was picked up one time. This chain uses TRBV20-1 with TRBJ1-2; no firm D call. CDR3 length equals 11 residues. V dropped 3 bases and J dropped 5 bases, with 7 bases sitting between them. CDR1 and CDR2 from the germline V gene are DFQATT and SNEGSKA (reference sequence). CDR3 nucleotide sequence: TGCAGTGCTAGTTTACGGTATGGCTACACCTTC. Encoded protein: CSASLRYGYTF.

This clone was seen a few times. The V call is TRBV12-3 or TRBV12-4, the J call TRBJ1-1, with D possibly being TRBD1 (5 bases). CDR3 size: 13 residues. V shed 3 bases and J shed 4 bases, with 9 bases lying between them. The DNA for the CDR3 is TGTGCCAGCAGTTTGGGGGGGGTCACTGAAGCTTTCTTT. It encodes CASSLGGVTEAFF.

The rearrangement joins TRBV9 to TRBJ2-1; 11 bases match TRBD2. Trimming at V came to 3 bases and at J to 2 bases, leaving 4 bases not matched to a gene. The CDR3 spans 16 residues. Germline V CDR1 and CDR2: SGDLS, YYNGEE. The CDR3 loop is CASSAGLAGPYNEQFF. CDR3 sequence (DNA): TGTGCCAGCAGCGCAGGACTAGCGGGTCCCTACAATGAGCAGTTCTTC.

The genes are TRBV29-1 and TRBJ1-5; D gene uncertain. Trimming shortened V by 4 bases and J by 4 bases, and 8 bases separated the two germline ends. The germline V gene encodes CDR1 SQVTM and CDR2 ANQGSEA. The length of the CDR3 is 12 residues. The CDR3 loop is CSVAVGNQPQHF. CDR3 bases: TGCAGCGTTGCGGTCGGGAATCAGCCCCAGCATTTT.

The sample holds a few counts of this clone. The CDR3 DNA sequence: TGTGCCAGCAGCCCCGGTCTCCTCTACGAGCAGTACTTC. It encodes CASSPGLLYEQYF. This sequence joins TRBV7-9 and TRBJ2-7; D unclear. This CDR3 is 13 amino acids long. Trimming removed 5 bases at V and 3 bases at J, with 11 bases between. Germline CDR1 reads SEHNR; CDR2 reads FQNEAQ (reference sequence).

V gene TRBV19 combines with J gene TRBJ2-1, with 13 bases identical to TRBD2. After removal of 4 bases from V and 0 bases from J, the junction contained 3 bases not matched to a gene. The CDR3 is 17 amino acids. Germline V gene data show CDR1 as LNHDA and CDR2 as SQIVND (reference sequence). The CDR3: CASSTRTSGSSYNEQFF. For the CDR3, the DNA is TGTGCCAGTAGTACTCGGACTAGCGGGAGCTCCTACAATGAGCAGTTCTTC.

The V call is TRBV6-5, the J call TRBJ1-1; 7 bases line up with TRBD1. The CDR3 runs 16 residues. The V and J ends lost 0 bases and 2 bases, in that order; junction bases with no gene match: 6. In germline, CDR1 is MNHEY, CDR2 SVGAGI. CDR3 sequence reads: CASSYSKWDRNTEAFF. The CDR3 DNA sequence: TGTGCCAGCAGTTACTCGAAATGGGACAGAAACACTGAAGCTTTCTTT.

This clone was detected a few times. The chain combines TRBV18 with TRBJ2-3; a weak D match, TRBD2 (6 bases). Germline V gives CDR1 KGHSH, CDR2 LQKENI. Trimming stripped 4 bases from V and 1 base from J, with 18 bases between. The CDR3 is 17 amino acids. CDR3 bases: TGTGCCAGCTCACGACAAGGCCAAGCGGGTGGCACAGATACGCAGTATTTT. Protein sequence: CASSRQGQAGGTDTQYF.

The CDR3 bases are TGTGCCAGCAGTGCCCCGACAGGGAAGGGGAACACTGAAGCTTTCTTT. Its protein product is CASSAPTGKGNTEAFF. This chain connects TRBV6-1 to TRBJ1-1; TRBD1 matches 7 bases. Germline CDR1 MNHNS, CDR2 SASEGT. J was trimmed by 1 base and V by 4 bases; bases with no gene match: 9. CDR3 length equals 16 residues.

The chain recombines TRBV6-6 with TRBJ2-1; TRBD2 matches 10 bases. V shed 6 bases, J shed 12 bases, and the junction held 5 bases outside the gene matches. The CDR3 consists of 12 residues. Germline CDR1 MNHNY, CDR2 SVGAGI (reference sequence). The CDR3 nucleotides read TGTGCCAGCAGACGGACTAGCGGCGGGCAGTTCTTC. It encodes CASRRTSGGQFF.

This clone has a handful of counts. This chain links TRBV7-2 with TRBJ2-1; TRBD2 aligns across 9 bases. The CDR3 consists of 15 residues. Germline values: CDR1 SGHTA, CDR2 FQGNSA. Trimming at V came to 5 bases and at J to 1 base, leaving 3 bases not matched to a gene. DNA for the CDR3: TGTGCCAGCAGCCTTAGCGGGAGTTCCTACAATGAGCAGTTCTTC. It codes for CASSLSGSSYNEQFF.

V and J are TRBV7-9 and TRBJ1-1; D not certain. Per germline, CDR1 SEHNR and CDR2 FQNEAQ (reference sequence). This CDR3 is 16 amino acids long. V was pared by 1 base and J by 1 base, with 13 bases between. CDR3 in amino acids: CASSLEASRENTEAFF. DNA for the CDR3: TGTGCCAGCAGCTTAGAAGCCTCTCGGGAGAACACTGAAGCTTTCTTT.

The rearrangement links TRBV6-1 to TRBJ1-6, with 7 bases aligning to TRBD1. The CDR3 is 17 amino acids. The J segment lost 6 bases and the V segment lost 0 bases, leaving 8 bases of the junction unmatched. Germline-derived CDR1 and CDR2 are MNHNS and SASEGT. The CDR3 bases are TGTGCCAGCAGTGAAGCGGGCAGGGGGACCCCTAATTCACCCCTCCACTTT. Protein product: CASSEAGRGTPNSPLHF.

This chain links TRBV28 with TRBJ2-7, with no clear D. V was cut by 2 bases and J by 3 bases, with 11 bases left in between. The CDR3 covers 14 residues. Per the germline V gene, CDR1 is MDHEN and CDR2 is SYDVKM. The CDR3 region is CASSLSRPGYEQYF. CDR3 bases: TGTGCCAGCAGTTTAAGCAGGCCAGGCTACGAGCAGTACTTC.

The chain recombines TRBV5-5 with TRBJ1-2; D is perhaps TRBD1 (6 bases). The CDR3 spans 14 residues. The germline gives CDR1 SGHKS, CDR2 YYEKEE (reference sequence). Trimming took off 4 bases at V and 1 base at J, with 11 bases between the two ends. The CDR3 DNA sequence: TGTGCCAGCAGCCCAGGGGCCCTTAACTATGGCTACACCTTC. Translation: CASSPGALNYGYTF.

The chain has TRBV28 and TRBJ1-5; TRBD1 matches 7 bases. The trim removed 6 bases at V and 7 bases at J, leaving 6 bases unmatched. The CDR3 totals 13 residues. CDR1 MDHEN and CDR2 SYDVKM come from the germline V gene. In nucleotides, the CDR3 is TGTGCCAGCAGATATACAGGGGCCCAGCCCCAGCATTTT. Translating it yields CASRYTGAQPQHF.

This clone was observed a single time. CDR3 sequence (DNA): TGTGCCAGCAGTGAAGCCGTGGGGGCCCCAGGCATTCAGTACTTC. This sequence encodes CASSEAVGAPGIQYF. This rearrangement joins TRBV6-1 to TRBJ2-4; a weak D match, TRBD1 (6 bases). The CDR3 sequence is 15 residues long. With 0 bases removed from V and 9 bases from J, the gap between germline ends came to 15 bases. Germline CDR1 MNHNS, CDR2 SASEGT.

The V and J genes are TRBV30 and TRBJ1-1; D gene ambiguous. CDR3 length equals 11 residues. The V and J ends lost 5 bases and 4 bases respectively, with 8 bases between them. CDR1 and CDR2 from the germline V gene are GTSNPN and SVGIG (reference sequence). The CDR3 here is CAWRSSTEAFF. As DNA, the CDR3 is TGTGCCTGGCGGAGCAGCACTGAAGCTTTCTTT.

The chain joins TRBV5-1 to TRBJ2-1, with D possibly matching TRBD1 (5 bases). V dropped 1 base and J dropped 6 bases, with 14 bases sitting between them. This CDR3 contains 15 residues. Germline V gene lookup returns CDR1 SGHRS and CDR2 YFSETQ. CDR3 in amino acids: CASSLLSGSANEQFF. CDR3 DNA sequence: TGCGCCAGCAGCTTGTTGTCAGGGTCAGCCAATGAGCAGTTCTTC.

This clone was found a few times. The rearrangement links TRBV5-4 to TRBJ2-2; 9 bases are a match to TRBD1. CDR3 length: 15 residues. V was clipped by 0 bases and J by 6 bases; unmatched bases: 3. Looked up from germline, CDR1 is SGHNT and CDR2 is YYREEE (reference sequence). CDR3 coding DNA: TGTGCCAGCAGCTTGGGGGACAGGGAGGCCGGGGAGCTGTTTTTT. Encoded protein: CASSLGDREAGELFF.

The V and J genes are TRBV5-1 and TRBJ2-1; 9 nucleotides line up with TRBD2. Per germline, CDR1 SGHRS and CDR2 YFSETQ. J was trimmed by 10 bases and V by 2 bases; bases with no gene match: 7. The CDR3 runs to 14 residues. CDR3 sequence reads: CASSFPAGGSEQFF. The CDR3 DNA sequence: TGCGCCAGCAGCTTCCCAGCGGGAGGATCGGAGCAGTTCTTC.

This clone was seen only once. The CDR3 sequence: CASSPGLVSHGEQYF. The CDR3 coding sequence is TGTGCCAGCTCACCGGGACTAGTGTCCCACGGCGAGCAGTACTTC. This chain uses TRBV18 with TRBJ2-7, with 8 bases identical to TRBD2. The CDR3 totals 15 residues. V shed 3 bases and J 6 bases; nucleotides not matched to a gene: 10. Germline V gives CDR1 KGHSH, CDR2 LQKENI.

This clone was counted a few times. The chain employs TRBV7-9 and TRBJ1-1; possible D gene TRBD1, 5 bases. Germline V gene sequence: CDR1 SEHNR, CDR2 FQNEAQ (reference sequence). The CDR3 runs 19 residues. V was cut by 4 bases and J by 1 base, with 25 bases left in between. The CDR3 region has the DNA TGTGCCAGCAGCTCTCGATCAACGACGGGACGGGGGGAGAACACTGAAGCTTTCTTT. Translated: CASSSRSTTGRGENTEAFF.